The subject of this entry is one TCR beta chain. Its target is not known. This entry is derived from a study of T cells in localized non-small cell lung cancer. The CDR3 covers 15 residues. V dropped 0 bases and J dropped 2 bases, with 14 bases sitting between them. Per the germline V gene, CDR1 is SQVTM and CDR2 is ANQGSEA. General observations from the study: Heterogeneity remains possible because sequencing was limited to only one tumor region. Median approximately 61 top-100 tumor clones were shared with paired adjacent lung. Clonality peaked in uninvolved adjacent lung rather than tumor.

The assay was immunoSEQ multiplex PCR, and TCRdb's table has in-frame clones only and misses some. The sample has 45,000 or so clones; about 91% are singletons. The chain joins TRBV29-1 to TRBJ2-7; D possibly uses TRBD1 or TRBD2 (5 bases each). The specimen was PBMCs, collected before any cancer treatment. The clonotype was recovered from a woman aged 35-70 years with stage II lung adenocarcinoma. The CDR3 protein is CSVEDQGRIPYEQYF. In DNA, the CDR3 is TGCAGCGTTGAAGATCAGGGACGGATCCCCTACGAGCAGTACTTC.